This T cell receptor (beta chain) derives from a study of regulatory T cells in long-lasting Graves disease. Study-level information: Persistence in Graves' disease denoted antithyroid drug use beyond 5 years alongside positive TSH receptor antibodies. Study findings and constraints: TRBV28 was favored in persistent disease, as were TRBJ1-2 and TRBJ2-5. Patients with persistent disease shared 2,500 or so public clonotypes, outpacing the roughly 1,000 shared by new patients. Sample size was small, which may have lowered accuracy.

CDR1 is MNHNS, CDR2 SASEGT, per germline. The CDR3 extends over 16 amino acids. The V end lost 0 bases, the J end lost 5 bases, and 14 bases lay between the germline ends. About this clonotype itself: Its antigen is not known.

Documented time point: persistent/refractory GD, antithyroid drugs over 5 years with positive TRAb. The TCR library was prepared using RNA isolated from PBMCs. Investigators prepared the TCR beta libraries by applying iRepertoire HTBI primers and Arm-PCR of CDR3 regions. TCRdb passed the multiplex PCR reads through MiXCR, listing each CDR3 protein once. The repertoire holds about 470,000 distinct CDR3 sequences, with around 20% as singletons. The sequenced sample was peripheral blood mononuclear cells (PBMCs), obtained when the disease was refractory, from a patient treated with antithyroid drugs. The sequence was obtained from a female donor with Graves disease. This chain connects TRBV6-1 to TRBJ1-5; D is unresolved. This CDR3 reads CASSEAYNGLDQPQHF. CDR3 nucleotide sequence: TGTGCCAGCAGTGAAGCGTATAACGGTTTAGATCAGCCCCAGCATTTT.